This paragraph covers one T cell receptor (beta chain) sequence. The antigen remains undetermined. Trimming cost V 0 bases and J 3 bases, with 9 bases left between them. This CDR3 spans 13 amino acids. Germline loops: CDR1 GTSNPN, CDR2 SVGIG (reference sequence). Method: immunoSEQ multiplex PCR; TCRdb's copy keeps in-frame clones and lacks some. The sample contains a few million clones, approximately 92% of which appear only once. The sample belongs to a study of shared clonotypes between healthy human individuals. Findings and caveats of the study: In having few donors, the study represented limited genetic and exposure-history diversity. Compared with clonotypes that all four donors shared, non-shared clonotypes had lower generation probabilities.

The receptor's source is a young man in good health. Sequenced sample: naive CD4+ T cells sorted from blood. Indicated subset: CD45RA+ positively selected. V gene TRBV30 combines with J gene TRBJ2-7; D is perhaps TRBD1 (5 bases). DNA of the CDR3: TGTGCCTGGAGTGTAGGGGTAGGCTACGAGCAGTACTTC. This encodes CAWSVGVGYEQYF.